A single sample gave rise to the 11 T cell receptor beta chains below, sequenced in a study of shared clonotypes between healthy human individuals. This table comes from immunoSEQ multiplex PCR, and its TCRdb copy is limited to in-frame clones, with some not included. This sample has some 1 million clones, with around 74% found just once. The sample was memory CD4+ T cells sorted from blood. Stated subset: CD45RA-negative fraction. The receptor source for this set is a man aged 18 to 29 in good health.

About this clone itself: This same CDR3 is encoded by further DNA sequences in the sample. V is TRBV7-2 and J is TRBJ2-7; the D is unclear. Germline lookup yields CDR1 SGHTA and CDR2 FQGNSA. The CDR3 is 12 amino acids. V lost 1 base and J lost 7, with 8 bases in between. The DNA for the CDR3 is TGTGCCAGCAGCTTAGTTCTCGGGGAGCAGTACTTC. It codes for CASSLVLGEQYF.

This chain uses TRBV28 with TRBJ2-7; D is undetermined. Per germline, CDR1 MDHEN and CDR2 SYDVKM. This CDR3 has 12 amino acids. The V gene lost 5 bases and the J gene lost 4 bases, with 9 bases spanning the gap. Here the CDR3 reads CASSRVRYEQYF. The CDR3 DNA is TGTGCCAGCAGTCGCGTACGGTACGAGCAGTACTTC. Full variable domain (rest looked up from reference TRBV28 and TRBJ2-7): DVKVTQSSRYLVKRTGEKVFLECVQDMDHENMFWYRQDPGLGLRLIYFSYDVKMKEKGDIPEGYSVSREKKERFSLILESASTNQTSMYLCASSRVRYEQYFGPGTRLTVT.

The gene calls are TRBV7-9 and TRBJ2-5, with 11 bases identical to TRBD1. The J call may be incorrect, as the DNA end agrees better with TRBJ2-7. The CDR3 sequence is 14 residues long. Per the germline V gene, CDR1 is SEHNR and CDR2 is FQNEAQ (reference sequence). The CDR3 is CASSGSGTGGEQYF. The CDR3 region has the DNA TGTGCCAGCAGCGGCTCCGGGACAGGGGGCGAGCAGTACTTC.

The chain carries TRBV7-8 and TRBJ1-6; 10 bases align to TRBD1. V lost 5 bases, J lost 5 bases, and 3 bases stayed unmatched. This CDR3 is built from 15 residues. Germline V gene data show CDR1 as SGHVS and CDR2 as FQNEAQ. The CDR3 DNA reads TGTGCCAGCAGCCCTGGGACAGGGGATAATTCACCCCTCCACTTT. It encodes CASSPGTGDNSPLHF.

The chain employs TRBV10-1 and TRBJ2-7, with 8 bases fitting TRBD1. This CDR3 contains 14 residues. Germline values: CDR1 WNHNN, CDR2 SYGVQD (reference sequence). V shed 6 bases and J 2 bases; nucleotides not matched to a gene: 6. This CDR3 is CASSRTGPTYEQYF. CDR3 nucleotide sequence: TGCGCCAGCAGCCGGACAGGGCCTACCTACGAGCAGTACTTC.

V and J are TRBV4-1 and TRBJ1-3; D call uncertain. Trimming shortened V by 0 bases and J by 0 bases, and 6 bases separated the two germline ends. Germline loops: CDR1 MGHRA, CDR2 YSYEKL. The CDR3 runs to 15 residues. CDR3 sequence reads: CASSQDQSSGNTIYF. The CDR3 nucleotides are TGCGCCAGCAGCCAAGATCAGTCCTCTGGAAACACCATATATTTT.

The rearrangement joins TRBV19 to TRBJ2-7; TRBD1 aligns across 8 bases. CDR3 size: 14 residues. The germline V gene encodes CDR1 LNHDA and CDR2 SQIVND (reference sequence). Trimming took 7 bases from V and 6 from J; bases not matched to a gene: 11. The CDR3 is CASNSGQGYGEQYF. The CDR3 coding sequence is TGTGCCAGTAATTCTGGACAGGGCTACGGCGAGCAGTACTTC.

The CDR3 protein is CASSIEQGRSGNQPQHF. The CDR3 coding sequence is TGTGCCAGTAGTATTGAACAGGGGAGAAGTGGCAATCAGCCCCAGCATTTT. The chain combines TRBV19 with TRBJ1-5; TRBD1 aligns across 7 bases. Germline assignment: CDR1 LNHDA and CDR2 SQIVND (reference sequence). The CDR3 covers 17 residues. Trimming took 3 bases from V and 2 from J; bases not matched to a gene: 10.

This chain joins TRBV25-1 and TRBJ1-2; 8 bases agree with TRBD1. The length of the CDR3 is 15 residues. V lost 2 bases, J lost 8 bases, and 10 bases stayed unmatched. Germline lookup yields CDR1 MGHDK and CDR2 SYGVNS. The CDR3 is CASSERGTGSGGYTF. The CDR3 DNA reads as TGTGCCAGCAGTGAACGGGGGACAGGTAGCGGGGGCTACACCTTC.

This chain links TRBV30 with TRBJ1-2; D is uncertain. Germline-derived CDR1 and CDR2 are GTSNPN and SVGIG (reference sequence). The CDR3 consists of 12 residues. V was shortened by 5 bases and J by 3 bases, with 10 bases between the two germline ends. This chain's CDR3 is CAWGYTDYGYTF. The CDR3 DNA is TGTGCCTGGGGTTACACAGACTATGGCTACACCTTC.

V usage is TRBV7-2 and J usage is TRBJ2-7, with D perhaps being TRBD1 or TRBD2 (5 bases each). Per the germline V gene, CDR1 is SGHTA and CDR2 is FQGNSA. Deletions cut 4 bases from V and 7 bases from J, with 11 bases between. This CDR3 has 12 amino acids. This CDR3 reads CASSWLGDEQYF. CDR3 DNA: TGTGCCAGCAGCTGGCTGGGGGATGAGCAGTACTTC.